This T cell receptor (beta chain) comes out of a study of shared clonotypes between healthy human individuals. Study outcomes and limitations: A handful of donors held about 5% of naive CD4 clonotypes in common. In general, naive subsets displayed greater estimated richness than memory subsets did.

Turning to this clone: The target antigen is unknown.

Naive CD8 cells comprised CD45RO-negative, CCR7-positively selected cells, excluding terminally differentiated effector memory CD45RA+ cells. Every subset's genomic DNA went evenly onto several immunoSEQ plates. Authors' methods: Sequence data from immunoSEQ were junction-only and lacked quality scores; consequently, filtering differed. Method: immunoSEQ multiplex PCR; TCRdb's copy keeps in-frame clones and lacks some. That table supplies the V and J calls and clone size; D and trimming were determined from the DNA. The sample includes millions of clones, 90% to 95% of them seen just once. With V trimmed by 10 bases and J by 3 bases, 12 bases remained unmatched. The CDR3 totals 16 residues. Germline assignment: CDR1 MDHEN and CDR2 SYDVKM.

The specimen sequenced was naive CD8+ T cells from PBMCs. The clonotype was recovered from a man aged 18-30 years in good health. Some clones in this sample may be carry-over from other donors' samples. The rearrangement links TRBV28 to TRBJ2-2; 9 nucleotides agree with TRBD2. DNA of the CDR3: TGTGCCACCGGAACGTCGCGGGAGGGATACACCGGGGAGCTGTTTTTT. It translates to CATGTSREGYTGELFF.